A selection of T cell receptor beta chains follows, all from one sample in a study of sequential checkpoint blockade in melanoma. Clones were read by immunoSEQ multiplex PCR, and TCRdb kept only the in-frame ones, dropping some. The table lists 800 to 950 clones, approximately 23% of them singletons. The sample here was tumor tissue (inferred from file names), taken from a patient given nivolumab and ipilimumab in sequence. The origin of the receptors is a human donor with melanoma. The CDR3 runs from the conserved cysteine through the conserved F or W. A D gene is named only where the DNA matches it firmly. Clone sizes are given selectively: once, few, many, or a class where the clone is expanded.

j_call v_call d_call clone_size cdr3_nt cdr3_aa
TRBJ2-7 TRBV11-3 TRBD1 few TGTGCCAGCAGCTCTATGGACAGGGGCCTATCGTCCTCCTACGAGCAGTACTTC CASSSMDRGLSSSYEQYF
TRBJ2-1 TRBV9 NA medium-sized TGTGCCAGCAGCTTAACACTCGCCCGTGAGAAGTTCTTC CASSLTLAREKFF
TRBJ1-2 TRBV18 NA NA TGTGCCAGCTCACCACCAAACAGGTTGGGCTATGGCTACACCTTC CASSPPNRLGYGYTF
TRBJ1-1 TRBV9 NA large TGTGCCAGCAGCCCTACACGGAGGGGGTGGGGCACTGAAGCTTTCTTT CASSPTRRGWGTEAFF
TRBJ2-5 TRBV11-3 NA medium-sized TGTGCCAGCAGCTTAGGGTTCGGAGAAGAGACCCAGTACTTC CASSLGFGEETQYF
TRBJ2-1 TRBV7-4 TRBD2 few TGTGCCAGCAGCTTAGCGGGAGGGACCTTGAATGAGCAGTTCTTC CASSLAGGTLNEQFF
TRBJ1-1 TRBV6-8 NA NA TGTGCCATCAGTCTGAAGGGCGGAAACACTGAAGCTTTCTTT CAISLKGGNTEAFF
TRBJ2-7 TRBV15 TRBD2 NA TGTGCCACCAGCAGAGATGGACTAGCGGGTTTCTCCTACGAGCAGTACTTC CATSRDGLAGFSYEQYF
TRBJ2-7 TRBV11-3 TRBD2 NA TGTGCCAGCAACAGAGGAGGTGCGGGAGTTAGGTCCCACGAGCAGTACTTC CASNRGGAGVRSHEQYF
TRBJ1-1 TRBV10-2 NA NA TGCGCCAGCAGTCAGGGATTAAGGACTGAAGCTTTCTTT CASSQGLRTEAFF
TRBJ2-4 TRBV23-1 NA medium-sized TGCGCCAGCAGCCTCCGGGACCTAAACATTCAGTACTTC CASSLRDLNIQYF
TRBJ2-7 TRBV23-1 TRBD2 large TGCGCCAGCAGTCGTTGCGGGAGGGCCCACGAGCAGTACTTC CASSRCGRAHEQYF
TRBJ2-2 TRBV18 NA NA TGTGCCAGCTCACCGGTTCGGGACACCGGGGAGCTGTTTTTT CASSPVRDTGELFF
TRBJ2-4 TRBV6-8 NA few TGTGCCAGCATCATGGACTCTTCGCAAAACATTCAGTACTTC CASIMDSSQNIQYF
TRBJ2-7 TRBV6-8 TRBD1 NA TGTGCCAGCAGTACTCCACAGGACAGGGGTGAGCAGTACTTC CASSTPQDRGEQYF
TRBJ2-6 TRBV5-1 NA NA TGCGCCAGCAGCTTGAATGGGCGGTCTGGGGCCAACGTCCTGACTTTC CASSLNGRSGANVLTF
TRBJ2-1 TRBV14 NA NA TGTGCCAGCAGCCAGAGCCGGGACTCGTACAATGAGCAGTTCTTC CASSQSRDSYNEQFF
TRBJ1-5 TRBV6-8 NA few TGTGCCAGCAGTCCCTCCTCCGGCCGTATCTTGCCCCAGCATTTT CASSPSSGRILPQHF
TRBJ1-1 TRBV19 NA few TGTGCCAGTAGTATCACCGGACAGATGAACACTGAAGCTTTCTTT CASSITGQMNTEAFF
TRBJ2-4 TRBV28 TRBD1 NA TGTGCCAGCAGCCCGGGACAGAAAGCCAAAAACATTCAGTACTTC CASSPGQKAKNIQYF
TRBJ2-7 TRBV11-3 TRBD1 NA TGTGCCAGCTTTGTTGGGCAGGGGGCGTTCACCGCCTACGAGCAGTACTTC CASFVGQGAFTAYEQYF
TRBJ2-7 TRBV6-8 TRBD1 few TGTGCCAGCAGTGGGACAGGGGGGAACTACGAGCAGTACTTC CASSGTGGNYEQYF
TRBJ2-7 TRBV28 NA few TGTGCCAGCAGTTACTCAACCTACGAGCAGTACTTC CASSYSTYEQYF
TRBJ2-7 TRBV11-3 TRBD1 few TGTGCCAGCAGCTTTTCGGACAGGGGGCCGGACGAGCAGTACTTC CASSFSDRGPDEQYF
TRBJ1-1 TRBV11-3 NA medium-sized TGTGCCAGCAGCTTGGCTTCACGGTCGGTCACTGAAGCTTTCTTT CASSLASRSVTEAFF
TRBJ2-1 TRBV6-8 TRBD2 few TGTGCCATCAGTGGATCCGGGGGGGCCTACAATGAGCAGTTCTTC CAISGSGGAYNEQFF
TRBJ2-1 TRBV19 TRBD1 NA TGTGCCAGTAGTAGATCGACAGGGGTAAATGAGCAGTTCTTC CASSRSTGVNEQFF
TRBJ1-4 TRBV5-1 NA NA TGCGCCAGCAGCCGGGCTACAACTAATGAAAAACTGTTTTTT CASSRATTNEKLFF
TRBJ2-1 TRBV10-2 TRBD1 few TGCGCCAGCAGTGAGTCGACAGGGGTCAATGAGCAGTTCTTC CASSESTGVNEQFF
TRBJ2-3 TRBV12-5 TRBD2 few TGTGCCAGCCCCAAAGGAGCGGGAGAAGATACGCAGTATTTT CASPKGAGEDTQYF
TRBJ1-3 TRBV28 NA NA TGTGCCCTTTCACCCGGGGGAAACACCATATATTTT CALSPGGNTIYF
TRBJ2-1 TRBV19 NA NA TGTGCCAGTAGTATGACCCCGTACGAGGGGTACAATGAGCAGTTCTTC CASSMTPYEGYNEQFF
TRBJ2-5 TRBV29-1 NA few TGCAGCGGGGGAGCGGGTTCGGAGACCCAGTACTTC CSGGAGSETQYF
TRBJ1-2 TRBV30 NA NA TGTGCCTTACCCAAAAGCTATGGCTACACCTTC CALPKSYGYTF
TRBJ1-2 TRBV11-3 NA medium-sized TGTGCCAGCAGCTTGGAGGAGGATTTGGGCTATGGCTACACCTTC CASSLEEDLGYGYTF
TRBJ1-5 TRBV6-8 NA few TGTGCCAGCAGTCGACAGCCAGCCAATCAGCCCCAGCATTTT CASSRQPANQPQHF
TRBJ2-7 TRBV19 TRBD1 few TGTGCCAGTAGTCTCGTGACAGGGGCGGTCCACGAGCAGTACTTC CASSLVTGAVHEQYF